Listed below are T cell receptor beta chains from one sample, sequenced in a study of human T cells and chemical hapten exposure. MiXCR, applied by TCRdb to the RACE reads, yields one record per CDR3 protein. This table has some 46,000 distinct CDR3 sequences, roughly 4% appearing once. The sequenced material came from whole blood. The receptor set was obtained from a female donor in good health. Some clones in this sample may be carry-over from other donors' samples. Both conserved end residues are part of each CDR3. A D gene is named only where the DNA matches it firmly. Clone size appears in some rows only: once, few, many, or a class for an expanded clone.

16	TRBJ1-1	-	TRBV4-2	many	CASSQPQAGEVSEAFF	TGTGCCAGCAGCCAACCGCAGGCAGGGGAGGTGTCTGAAGCTTTCTTT
15	TRBJ2-1	-	TRBV5-1	many	CASSPDEQIYNEQFF	TGCGCCAGCAGCCCCGACGAGCAGATTTACAATGAGCAGTTCTTC
12	TRBJ1-2	-	TRBV25-1	-	CASRTGLYGYTF	TGTGCCAGCAGAACGGGGCTCTATGGCTACACCTTC
13	TRBJ1-1	TRBD1	TRBV27	few	CASSGTGGTEAFF	TGTGCCAGCAGCGGGACAGGGGGCACTGAAGCTTTCTTT
13	TRBJ1-1	-	TRBV9	many	CASSDGGVTEAFF	TGTGCCAGCAGCGATGGGGGGGTTACTGAAGCTTTCTTT
16	TRBJ2-3	-	TRBV4-3	many	CASSKGVAMERDTQYF	TGCGCCAGCAGCAAAGGGGTGGCTATGGAACGGGATACGCAGTATTTT
15	TRBJ1-3	TRBD1	TRBV7-2	many	CASSNSQGQGNTIYF	TGTGCCAGCAGCAACAGTCAGGGACAGGGAAACACCATATATTTT
17	TRBJ2-7	TRBD1	TRBV9	few	CASSVEIPDRVSYEQYF	TGTGCCAGCAGCGTAGAAATTCCGGACAGGGTCTCCTACGAGCAGTACTTC
17	TRBJ1-2	TRBD1	TRBV9	many	CASSLNTGQAVNYGYTF	TGTGCCAGCAGCTTAAATACTGGACAGGCTGTTAACTATGGCTACACCTTC
15	TRBJ2-3	-	TRBV18	many	CASSRQERSADTQYF	TGTGCCAGCTCTCGACAGGAAAGGAGCGCAGATACGCAGTATTTT
14	TRBJ2-3	-	TRBV5-1	many	CASSSNVPTDTQYF	TGCGCCAGCAGCTCGAACGTCCCCACAGATACGCAGTATTTT
14	TRBJ1-1	TRBD1	TRBV7-9	many	CASSADRVSFEAFF	TGTGCCAGCAGCGCCGACAGGGTCTCCTTTGAAGCTTTCTTT
12	TRBJ2-5	-	TRBV29-1	few	CSVGGDGETQYF	TGCAGCGTGGGCGGGGACGGGGAGACCCAGTACTTC
15	TRBJ1-4	-	TRBV6-5	many	CASSYSYGGSEKLFF	TGTGCCAGCAGTTACTCGTACGGGGGGAGTGAAAAACTGTTTTTT
15	TRBJ2-5	TRBD1	TRBV28	many	CASSLAGQGGETQYF	TGTGCCAGCAGCTTAGCCGGACAGGGAGGAGAGACCCAGTACTTC
17	TRBJ2-1	TRBD2	TRBV4-3	many	CASSQVGLAGSYNEQFF	TGCGCCAGCAGCCAAGTGGGGCTAGCGGGCTCCTACAATGAGCAGTTCTTC
16	TRBJ1-4	-	TRBV28	many	CASSLLSLRQIEKLFF	TGTGCCAGCAGTTTACTGAGCCTCCGGCAAATTGAAAAACTGTTTTTT
12	TRBJ1-1	-	TRBV2	-	CASRASSTEAFF	TGTGCCAGCAGGGCCAGTAGCACTGAAGCTTTCTTT
11	TRBJ2-3	-	TRBV7-9	many	CASGSTDTQYF	TGTGCCAGCGGGAGCACAGATACGCAGTATTTT
16	TRBJ1-2	-	TRBV3-1	many	CASSYRLRALGYGYTF	TGTGCCAGCAGTTACCGGTTGAGAGCCCTCGGCTATGGCTACACCTTC
20	TRBJ2-1	TRBD2	TRBV4-2	few	CASSQGEGTSGGQLIRNTFF	TGTGCCAGCAGCCAAGGGGAGGGGACTAGCGGGGGGCAACTAATTCGGAATACGTTCTTC
15	TRBJ2-1	TRBD1	TRBV28	many	CASSWTGLGYNEQFF	TGTGCCAGCAGTTGGACAGGGTTGGGCTACAATGAGCAGTTCTTC
17	TRBJ1-3	TRBD1	TRBV12-3/TRBV12-4	many	CASSSPTDRAGGNTIYF	TGTGCCAGCAGTTCACCGACGGACAGGGCGGGAGGAAACACCATATATTTT
13	TRBJ2-2	TRBD1	TRBV10-3	many	CAIRTGKDGELFF	TGTGCCATCAGGACAGGGAAGGACGGGGAGCTGTTTTTT
13	TRBJ2-3	TRBD2	TRBV5-1	many	CASSLLLAGLQYF	TGCGCCAGCAGCTTGCTGCTAGCGGGGTTGCAGTATTTT
13	TRBJ1-2	-	TRBV25-1	many	CASRKDSPEGYTF	TGTGCCAGCAGGAAGGATTCCCCCGAGGGCTACACCTTC
14	TRBJ1-1	TRBD1	TRBV9	few	CASSTGTVNTEAFF	TGTGCCAGCAGCACAGGGACAGTTAACACTGAAGCTTTCTTT
15	TRBJ1-1	-	TRBV7-6	many	CASSLGADSHTEAFF	TGTGCCAGCAGCTTAGGGGCTGACAGCCACACTGAAGCTTTCTTT
18	TRBJ2-5	TRBD1	TRBV4-2	many	CASSQDSAGTGGTETQYF	TGTGCCAGCAGCCAAGATTCCGCCGGGACAGGGGGCACGGAGACCCAGTACTTC
11	TRBJ1-1	-	TRBV20-1	-	CSAEVGAEAFF	TGCAGTGCCGAGGTGGGAGCTGAAGCTTTCTTT
14	TRBJ1-4	TRBD1	TRBV12-3/TRBV12-4	many	CASSPGTGDEKLFF	TGTGCCAGCAGCCCCGGGACAGGGGATGAAAAACTGTTTTTT
15	TRBJ1-1	TRBD1	TRBV11-1	many	CASSKRTGSNTEAFF	TGTGCCAGCAGCAAACGGACAGGTTCGAACACTGAAGCTTTCTTT
19	TRBJ2-7	TRBD2	TRBV5-1	many	CASSLDPSGGPRSSYEQYF	TGCGCCAGCAGCTTGGATCCTAGCGGGGGCCCGAGGAGCTCCTACGAGCAGTACTTC
15	TRBJ2-5	-	TRBV20-1	many	CSAELSPGPQETQYF	TGCAGTGCTGAGCTAAGTCCGGGACCGCAAGAGACCCAGTACTTC
14	TRBJ2-2	-	TRBV6-4	many	CASSERLDVGELFF	TGTGCCAGCAGTGAACGACTAGACGTCGGGGAGCTGTTTTTT
13	TRBJ2-5	TRBD1	TRBV12-3/TRBV12-4	-	CASSLGQGMAQYF	TGTGCCAGCAGCTTGGGACAGGGGATGGCCCAGTACTTC
13	TRBJ1-6	-	TRBV20-1	many	CSATTGLGSPLHF	TGCAGTGCTACAACAGGGTTAGGATCACCCCTCCACTTT
14	TRBJ2-1	-	TRBV6-1	-	CASRRTPEAGEQFF	TGTGCCAGCAGAAGGACACCCGAGGCGGGTGAGCAGTTCTTC
15	TRBJ1-6	-	TRBV20-1	many	CSAAPGDRTVRGIYF	TGCAGTGCTGCGCCGGGGGACCGAACCGTCCGAGGGATATACTTT
17	TRBJ1-2	TRBD1	TRBV6-5	many	CASSYRQGVPTNYGYTF	TGTGCCAGCAGTTATCGACAGGGGGTTCCTACTAACTATGGCTACACCTTC
16	TRBJ2-7	-	TRBV7-9	many	CASSLETGEPNYEQYF	TGTGCCAGCAGCTTAGAAACGGGCGAACCAAACTACGAGCAGTACTTC
14	TRBJ2-7	-	TRBV27	many	CASSLFAGAYEQYF	TGTGCCAGCAGTTTATTTGCAGGGGCCTACGAGCAGTACTTC
19	TRBJ2-3	TRBD2	TRBV7-8	many	CASSGSGTSGGLDTDTQYF	TGTGCCAGCAGCGGAAGCGGGACTAGCGGGGGGCTTGACACAGATACGCAGTATTTT
15	TRBJ2-2	-	TRBV24-1	many	CATASAQRDTGELFF	TGTGCCACAGCCTCGGCCCAACGGGACACCGGGGAGCTGTTTTTT
14	TRBJ1-4	-	TRBV5-1	many	CASSLAGNNEKLFF	TGCGCCAGCAGCTTGGCAGGGAATAATGAAAAACTGTTTTTT
19	TRBJ1-2	-	TRBV4-2	-	CASSQDLQGHVFSNYGYTF	TGTGCCAGCAGCCAAGATCTCCAAGGCCACGTCTTCTCTAACTATGGCTACACCTTC
13	TRBJ1-1	TRBD1	TRBV6-1	many	CASSVDRVTEAFF	TGTGCCAGCAGTGTGGACAGGGTCACTGAAGCTTTCTTT
16	TRBJ1-5	TRBD1	TRBV6-2/TRBV6-3	many	CASSPTGPDSNQPQHF	TGTGCCAGCAGCCCGACAGGGCCGGATAGCAATCAGCCCCAGCATTTT
14	TRBJ1-1	-	TRBV12-3/TRBV12-4	few	CASSLSGKATEAFF	TGTGCCAGCAGTTTATCGGGGAAGGCCACTGAAGCTTTCTTT
14	TRBJ1-5	-	TRBV20-1	many	CSARGGAPNQPQHF	TGCAGTGCTAGAGGCGGGGCACCCAATCAGCCCCAGCATTTT
16	TRBJ2-7	TRBD2	TRBV4-1	many	CASSQMTSGDVYEQYF	TGCGCCAGCAGCCAAATGACTAGCGGGGACGTCTACGAGCAGTACTTC
15	TRBJ1-6	TRBD1	TRBV5-1	many	CASTDMTGGGSPLHF	TGCGCCAGCACCGACATGACAGGGGGCGGATCACCCCTCCACTTT
13	TRBJ1-2	TRBD1	TRBV10-3	few	CAINVAQGGGYTF	TGTGCCATCAACGTCGCACAGGGGGGCGGCTACACCTTC
12	TRBJ1-1	-	TRBV25-1	-	CASWTGGTEAFF	TGTGCCAGCTGGACGGGGGGTACTGAAGCTTTCTTT
13	TRBJ2-1	-	TRBV12-3/TRBV12-4	many	CASSLAGFNEQFF	TGTGCCAGCAGTCTTGCCGGATTCAATGAGCAGTTCTTC
15	TRBJ1-2	-	TRBV10-3	many	CAISERWGSNYGYTF	TGTGCCATCAGTGAAAGGTGGGGCTCGAACTATGGCTACACCTTC
10	TRBJ2-1	-	TRBV7-2	medium-sized	CASSLFEQFF	TGTGCCAGCAGCCTGTTTGAGCAGTTCTTC
13	TRBJ2-7	TRBD1	TRBV5-4	-	CASSFDRANEQYF	TGTGCCAGCAGCTTCGACAGGGCCAACGAGCAGTACTTC
12	TRBJ2-1	-	TRBV27	-	CASGQGSNEQFF	TGTGCCTCGGGGCAGGGGTCCAATGAGCAGTTCTTC
17	TRBJ2-1	TRBD2	TRBV27	-	CASSLSGTSGSYNEQFF	TGTGCCAGCAGTTTATCAGGGACTAGCGGATCCTACAATGAGCAGTTCTTC